A single sample is the source of the 3 T cell receptor beta chains below, sequenced in a study of blood T cell repertoires in COVID-19. Method: immunoSEQ multiplex PCR; TCRdb's copy keeps in-frame clones and lacks some. This table has 170,000 or so clones, more than 70% appearing once. Sequenced input: peripheral blood. All receptors come from a man aged 18 to 35 with active or convalescent COVID-19.

For the CDR3, the DNA is TGTGCCAGCAGTACCGGGACACCTCAAGAGACCCAGTACTTC. Its translation: CASSTGTPQETQYF. The V and J genes are TRBV28 and TRBJ2-5, with D perhaps matching TRBD1 (6 bases). This CDR3 comprises 14 residues. Germline CDR1 and CDR2: MDHEN and SYDVKM. Trimming shortened V by 5 bases and J by 2 bases, and 12 bases separated the two germline ends.

The chain is built from TRBV18 and TRBJ2-7, with TRBD2 identical over 11 bases. Trimming removed 0 bases from V and 0 bases from J; junction bases left unmatched: 4. Germline V CDR1 and CDR2: KGHSH, LQKENI. CDR3 length: 17 residues. The CDR3 protein is CASSPPAGTSGSYEQYF. In DNA, the CDR3 is TGTGCCAGCTCACCACCCGCCGGGACTAGCGGCTCCTACGAGCAGTACTTC.

CDR3 coding DNA: TGTGCCAGCAGTTACTCGCGACAGGGGTCGAATTCACCCCTCCACTTT. Amino acid sequence: CASSYSRQGSNSPLHF. The chain uses TRBV6-5 and TRBJ1-6; 8 nucleotides line up with TRBD1. J was trimmed by 7 bases and V by 0 bases; bases with no gene match: 5. There are 16 residues in the CDR3. From germline, CDR1 is MNHEY and CDR2 SVGAGI.